One T cell receptor (beta chain) is described in this entry. What it binds is unknown. This sample stems from a study of shared clonotypes between healthy human individuals. General study points: Clonotype sharing levels among donors were expected to vary with sequencing depth.

Sequenced by immunoSEQ multiplex PCR; TCRdb stores in-frame clones only, minus some. The table includes hundreds of thousands of clones, around 67% detected once. The CDR3 length is 15 residues. V dropped 2 bases and J dropped 6 bases, with 16 bases sitting between them. Germline CDR1 is KGHSH and CDR2 is LQKENI. Subsets obtained from CD4+ cells comprised CD45RA+ naive and CD45RA-negative memory cells. The sequence derives from a young woman in good health. V is TRBV18 and J is TRBJ1-2, with D hard to call. Sequences were obtained from memory CD4+ T cells sorted from blood. Subset meaning: CD45RA-negative fraction. CDR3 in amino acids: CASSPNPGPLNGYTF. In DNA form, the CDR3 reads TGTGCCAGCTCACCAAACCCCGGGCCCCTTAATGGCTACACCTTC.